The rows below give T cell receptor beta chains drawn from one sample of a study of prognosis after radiotherapy for stage I lung cancer. From the multiplex PCR reads, TCRdb called clonotypes with MiXCR, one entry per CDR3 protein. This table has more than 15,000 distinct CDR3 sequences, approximately 17% appearing once. The sample in question was PBMCs, obtained before or after stereotactic body radiation therapy (not recorded which). These receptors were taken from a donor over 45 with non-small cell lung cancer. Both conserved end residues are part of each CDR3. A D gene is named only where the DNA matches it firmly. The size field is filled for only some rows; it gives once, few, many or a size class.

clone size	V gene	D gene	J gene	CDR3 DNA	CDR3 protein
many	TRBV6-5	-	TRBJ1-4	TGTGCCAGCAGTTACGGTGAAAAACTGTTTTTT	CASSYGEKLFF
many	TRBV27	-	TRBJ2-3	TGTGCCAGCAGAAAAATACAGGGAAACCTAGCCTCTAGCACAGATACGCAGTATTTT	CASRKIQGNLASSTDTQYF
many	TRBV12-3/TRBV12-4	-	TRBJ2-1	TGTGCCAGCAGTTTCGTTTGGGGATCCTACAATGAGCAGTTCTTC	CASSFVWGSYNEQFF
once	TRBV25-1	-	TRBJ2-1	TGTGCCAGCCGAGCGAACCACGATGAGCAGTTCTTC	CASRANHDEQFF
many	TRBV7-2	TRBD2	TRBJ2-3	TGTGCCAGCAGCTTGGGACTAGCGGATACGCAGTATTTT	CASSLGLADTQYF
many	TRBV4-1	-	TRBJ2-4	TGCGCCAGCAGCCAAGACCCCCTCAGGGGCCGGCGGGCCCCAGCCAAAAACATTCAGTACTTC	CASSQDPLRGRRAPAKNIQYF
many	TRBV11-3	TRBD1	TRBJ1-1	TGTGCCAGCAGCGCCCAGGGGGCGCGAACTGAAGCTTTCTTT	CASSAQGARTEAFF
many	TRBV12-3/TRBV12-4	-	TRBJ2-3	TGTGCCAGCAGTCTTATGAGCGGAAGCACAGATACGCAGTATTTT	CASSLMSGSTDTQYF
-	TRBV28	-	TRBJ2-1	TGTGCCAGCAGTTTATGTTCCGAGGTAGCGCTACACAATGAGCAGTTCTTC	CASSLCSEVALHNEQFF
many	TRBV2	-	TRBJ1-1	TGTGCCAGCCTACTTGGGCTGAACACTGAAGCTTTCTTT	CASLLGLNTEAFF
many	TRBV5-4	-	TRBJ1-2	TGTGCCAGCAGCTTGGAATCCCAAAACTATGGCTACACCTTC	CASSLESQNYGYTF
medium-sized	TRBV28	TRBD2	TRBJ2-1	TGTGCCAGCAGTTTACCCTACCTAGCGGGAGGGCCAGACTCCTACAATGAGCAGTTCTTC	CASSLPYLAGGPDSYNEQFF
many	TRBV27	-	TRBJ2-4	TGTGCCAGCAGTTTGCGGGTTCAGGGAAGCAACATTCAGTACTTC	CASSLRVQGSNIQYF
many	TRBV28	TRBD2	TRBJ2-1	TGTGCCAGCAGTTTTGAGGGCGGGAGGGCCTACAATGAGCAGTTCTTC	CASSFEGGRAYNEQFF
many	TRBV18	-	TRBJ1-1	TGTGCCAGCTCCAACCAGTTGAACACTGAAGCTTTCTTT	CASSNQLNTEAFF
many	TRBV20-1	-	TRBJ1-1	TGCAGTGCTAGACGCAGGGGTAGGGCTGAAGCTTTCTTT	CSARRRGRAEAFF
many	TRBV5-1	-	TRBJ2-5	TGCGCCAGCAGCTTGGGACAGATTCAAGAGACCCAGTACTTC	CASSLGQIQETQYF
many	TRBV18	-	TRBJ1-1	TGTGCCAGCTCACCACTCCAGGGCGAAGCTTTCTTT	CASSPLQGEAFF
many	TRBV6-1	-	TRBJ1-4	TGTGCCAGCAGTGAAGCGGCCGGGCTTAAGGCCCATGCAACTAATGAAAAACTGTTTTTT	CASSEAAGLKAHATNEKLFF
many	TRBV7-2	-	TRBJ2-5	TGTGCCAGCAGCCCCCACGGGGCGGGTGAGACCCAGTACTTC	CASSPHGAGETQYF
many	TRBV20-1	TRBD2	TRBJ2-5	TGCAGTGCTAGGGAGGGACTAGCGGAAGAGACCCAGTACTTC	CSAREGLAEETQYF
many	TRBV28	-	TRBJ2-3	TGTGCCAGCACCCTGGGGGGTACAGATACGCAGTATTTT	CASTLGGTDTQYF
once	TRBV7-6	TRBD1	TRBJ2-7	TGTGCCAGCAGCTTCCTCGGGACAGGGGCGCACTACGAGCAGTACTTC	CASSFLGTGAHYEQYF
many	TRBV12-3/TRBV12-4	TRBD1	TRBJ1-5	TGTGCCAGCAGTCCTGACAGGGGCAATCAGCCCCAGCATTTT	CASSPDRGNQPQHF
many	TRBV6-5	TRBD2	TRBJ2-1	TGTGCCAGCAGTTATTCAGCGGGAGGGCCGATCCAAATTCGATCCAATGAGCAGTTCTTC	CASSYSAGGPIQIRSNEQFF
-	TRBV6-1	-	TRBJ2-2	TGTGCCAGCAGTGAAGTTGGGGGCGCCAACACCGGGGAGCTGTTTTTT	CASSEVGGANTGELFF
many	TRBV6-1	TRBD1	TRBJ2-5	TGTGCCAGCAGTGAAGAGAAGGGGGCGGTAGGGACCCAGTACTTC	CASSEEKGAVGTQYF
many	TRBV20-1	-	TRBJ2-6	TGCAGTGCCTGGACAGTTTCCTCTGGGGCCAACGTCCTGACTTTC	CSAWTVSSGANVLTF
-	TRBV5-1	-	TRBJ2-4	TGCGCCAGCAGCTTGGCCGGGGGGCGCGAAAACATTCAGTACTTC	CASSLAGGRENIQYF
many	TRBV28	-	TRBJ2-2	TGTGCCAGCGGAGGACAAAATACGAACACCGGGGAGCTGTTTTTT	CASGGQNTNTGELFF
many	TRBV7-9	TRBD1	TRBJ1-4	TGTGCCAGCAGCCGGAGACAGGGGGACGAAAAACTGTTTTTT	CASSRRQGDEKLFF
many	TRBV20-1	TRBD2	TRBJ2-1	TGCAGTGCCAGAAAACTAGCGGGGGGATACAATGAGCAGTTCTTC	CSARKLAGGYNEQFF
many	TRBV6-2/TRBV6-3	-	TRBJ2-7	TGTGCCAGCAGTGTAGCTTTGGGGTCCTACGAGCAGTACTTC	CASSVALGSYEQYF
many	TRBV6-1	TRBD2	TRBJ2-2	TGTGCCAGCAGGGGTCCCGGGACTAGCGGGGCGGTGAGCACCGGGGAGCTGTTTTTT	CASRGPGTSGAVSTGELFF
many	TRBV29-1	-	TRBJ2-3	TGCAGCGTCGCACGGGACCCCTCTAGCACAGATACGCAGTATTTT	CSVARDPSSTDTQYF
many	TRBV28	-	TRBJ2-5	TGTGCCAGCAGTTCCCTCCTGGCGGAAGAGACCCAGTACTTC	CASSSLLAEETQYF
many	TRBV3-1	TRBD2	TRBJ2-5	TGTGCCAGCAGCCAAGAGTGGAGACTAGCGGGGTGGGAGACCCAGTACTTC	CASSQEWRLAGWETQYF
many	TRBV7-6	-	TRBJ2-1	TGTGCCAGCAGCTTAGCGCGGTGGGGAAATGAGCAGTTCTTC	CASSLARWGNEQFF
many	TRBV5-1	-	TRBJ2-3	TGCGCCAGCAAAGAGGGGCCCCCTCCAGATACGCAGTATTTT	CASKEGPPPDTQYF
many	TRBV15	-	TRBJ2-3	TGTGCCACCAGCAGAGATCCCGCCCCAGATACGCAGTATTTT	CATSRDPAPDTQYF
many	TRBV5-6	-	TRBJ1-2	TGTGCCAGCAGCTCGGACGTTAACTATGGCTACACCTTC	CASSSDVNYGYTF
many	TRBV6-1	TRBD2	TRBJ2-5	TGTGCCAGCAGTAGACCGACTAGCGGGGAGTCGGATCAAGGGGCCCAGTACTTC	CASSRPTSGESDQGAQYF
-	TRBV20-1	-	TRBJ2-3	TGCAGTGCCCCCCCGGAGACGAGCACAGATACGCAGTATTTT	CSAPPETSTDTQYF
-	TRBV12-3/TRBV12-4	TRBD1	TRBJ1-5	TGTGAAAGCAGTCCGGGGACAGGGGGGCTCAATCAGCCCCAGCATTTT	CESSPGTGGLNQPQHF
-	TRBV9	TRBD1	TRBJ1-1	TGTGCCAGCAGCGCGGACAGGGTTTTGAACACTGAAGCTTTCTTT	CASSADRVLNTEAFF
many	TRBV24-1	TRBD2	TRBJ2-1	TGTGCCACCAGTAGTTTAGCGGGAGGCGGCTCCTACAATGAGCAGTTCTTC	CATSSLAGGGSYNEQFF